These 10 T cell receptor beta chains share one sample of origin, sequenced in a study of cytomegalovirus exposure and HLA in healthy donors. The study ran its PCR with 60 Vbeta and 13 Jbeta primers. Method: immunoSEQ multiplex PCR; TCRdb's copy keeps in-frame clones and lacks some. The table has 95,000 to 100,000 clones, 60% to 80% seen once. Sequencing input: PBMCs. These receptors all stem from a female donor in good health and CMV-seronegative.

This clone was observed a handful of times. CDR3 in DNA: TGTGCCAGTAGCTCATCAAGTGGCGGGGATCAGCCCCAGCATTTT. As protein: CASSSSSGGDQPQHF. The chain employs TRBV19 and TRBJ1-5; the D is unclear. The CDR3 runs 15 residues. The V gene's germline CDR1 is LNHDA and CDR2 SQIVND (reference sequence). Deletions cut 6 bases from V and 5 bases from J, with 17 bases between.

The rearrangement joins TRBV28 to TRBJ1-2, with D unresolved. The CDR3 has 15 residues. From germline, CDR1 is MDHEN and CDR2 SYDVKM. V lost 2 bases and J 0 bases, leaving 10 bases between the germline ends. The CDR3 loop is CASSLGASTNYGYTF. The CDR3 DNA is TGTGCCAGCAGTTTAGGAGCGTCAACTAACTATGGCTACACCTTC.

The rearrangement links TRBV2 to TRBJ1-1; tentative D call: TRBD1 (5 bases). CDR1 SNHLY and CDR2 FYNNEI come from the germline V gene. This CDR3 contains 12 residues. The V gene lost 5 bases and the J gene lost 4 bases, with 8 bases spanning the gap. The CDR3 bases are TGTGCCAGCAGTCGGGGGATCACTGAAGCTTTCTTT. As protein: CASSRGITEAFF.

This clone was observed a handful of times. This chain joins TRBV5-6 and TRBJ1-1, with D perhaps TRBD1 (6 bases). Germline lookup yields CDR1 SGHDT and CDR2 YYEEEE. The CDR3 has 15 residues. V shed 4 bases and J shed 1 base, with 14 bases lying between them. The CDR3 coding sequence is TGTGCCAGCAGCCCGATAGGACAGCAGAACACTGAAGCTTTCTTT. Translated: CASSPIGQQNTEAFF.

The sample holds a few counts of this clone. The chain is built from TRBV19 and TRBJ1-5; TRBD1 aligns across 8 bases. Germline lookup yields CDR1 LNHDA and CDR2 SQIVND (reference sequence). The CDR3 totals 15 residues. The V gene end was trimmed by 6 bases and the J gene end by 4 bases; junction bases not matched to a gene: 8. The CDR3 DNA sequence: TGTGCCAGTAGCAGACAGGGGACTACGAATCAGCCCCAGCATTTT. It translates to CASSRQGTTNQPQHF.

The chain links TRBV7-3 to TRBJ2-3; D call uncertain. Germline CDR1 and CDR2: SGHTA and FQGTGA. CDR3 size: 13 residues. V lost 1 base to trimming and J lost 5 bases, with 7 bases between them. The CDR3 DNA follows: TGTGCCAGCAGCTTAATCCCTAGAGATACGCAGTATTTT. The encoded protein is CASSLIPRDTQYF.

This clone has just a few counts. The chain joins TRBV29-1 to TRBJ2-5; TRBD1 matches 8 bases. The V gene's germline CDR1 is SQVTM and CDR2 ANQGSEA. V dropped 8 bases and J dropped 5; count of bases not matched to a gene: 4. The CDR3 runs to 11 residues. The CDR3 coding sequence is TGCAGCTCCCACAGGGGGGAGACCCAGTACTTC. The encoded protein is CSSHRGETQYF.

The chain uses TRBV7-2 and TRBJ2-1; D remains unclear. CDR1 and CDR2 from the germline V gene are SGHTA and FQGNSA. V was trimmed by 4 bases and J by 12 bases, leaving 10 bases between them. The CDR3 loop spans 11 amino acids. In nucleotides, the CDR3 is TGTGCCAGCAGCTGGTGGGCAGGGCAGTTCTTC. Translation: CASSWWAGQFF. Full variable domain (rest looked up from reference TRBV7-2 and TRBJ2-1): GAGVSQSPSNKVTEKGKDVELRCDPISGHTALYWYRQSLGQGLEFLIYFQGNSAPDKSGLPSDRFSAERTGGSVSTLTIQRTQQEDSAVYLCASSWWAGQFFGPGTRLTVL.

J is TRBJ1-2 and V is TRBV6-5; tentative D call: TRBD1 (5 bases). Trimming cost V 0 bases and J 4 bases, with 9 bases left between them. In germline, CDR1 is MNHEY, CDR2 SVGAGI. This CDR3 is built from 14 residues. This chain's CDR3 is CASSYSTGPYGYTF. The CDR3 DNA sequence: TGTGCCAGCAGTTACTCTACAGGTCCCTATGGCTACACCTTC.

In its sample, this clone was seen once. The chain employs TRBV6-5 and TRBJ2-5; D perhaps matches TRBD1 (6 bases). This CDR3 has 15 residues. Per germline, CDR1 MNHEY and CDR2 SVGAGI. The V and J ends lost 0 bases and 5 bases respectively, with 13 bases between them. The CDR3 nucleotides read TGTGCCAGCAGTTACTCCGGCCACAGGGAGGAGACCCAGTACTTC. This encodes CASSYSGHREETQYF.